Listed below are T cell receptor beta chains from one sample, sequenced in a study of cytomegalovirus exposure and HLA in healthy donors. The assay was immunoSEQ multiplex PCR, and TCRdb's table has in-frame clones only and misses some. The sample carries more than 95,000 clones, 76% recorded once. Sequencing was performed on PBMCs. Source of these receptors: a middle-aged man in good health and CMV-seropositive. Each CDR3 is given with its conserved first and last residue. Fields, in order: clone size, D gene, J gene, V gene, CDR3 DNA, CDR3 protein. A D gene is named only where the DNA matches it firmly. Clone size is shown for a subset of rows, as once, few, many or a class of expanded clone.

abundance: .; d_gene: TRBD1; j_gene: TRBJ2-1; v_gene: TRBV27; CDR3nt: TGTGCCAGCAGTTCCCCCCCCGGGACAGTCTTGCATGAGCAGTTCTTC; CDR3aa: CASSSPPGTVLHEQFF
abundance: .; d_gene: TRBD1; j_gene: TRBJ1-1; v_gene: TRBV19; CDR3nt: TGTGCCAGTAGTCCCCGCTTGGGACAGGGGGGGAACACTGAAGCTTTCTTT; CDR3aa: CASSPRLGQGGNTEAFF
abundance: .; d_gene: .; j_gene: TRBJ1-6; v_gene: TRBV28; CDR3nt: TGTGCCAGCAGTTTTAGACTAGGGAATAATTCACCCCTCCACTTT; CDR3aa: CASSFRLGNNSPLHF
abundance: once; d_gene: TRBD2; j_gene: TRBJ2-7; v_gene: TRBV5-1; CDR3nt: TGCGCCAGCAGTCCCAGCGGGAGCGGGTACGAGCAGTACTTC; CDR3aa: CASSPSGSGYEQYF
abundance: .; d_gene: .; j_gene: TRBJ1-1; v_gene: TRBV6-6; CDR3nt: TGTGCCAGCAGTTACGCAGGGGTGAACACTGAAGCTTTCTTT; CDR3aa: CASSYAGVNTEAFF
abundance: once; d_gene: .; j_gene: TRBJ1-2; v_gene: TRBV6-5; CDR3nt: TGTGCCAGCAGTTACACTGCTACGGACGGGGACTATGGCTACACCTTC; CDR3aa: CASSYTATDGDYGYTF
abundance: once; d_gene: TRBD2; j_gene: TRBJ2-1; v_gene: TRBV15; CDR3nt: TGTGCCACCAGCACACAACTAGCGGGAGTAGGAAATGAGCAGTTCTTC; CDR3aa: CATSTQLAGVGNEQFF
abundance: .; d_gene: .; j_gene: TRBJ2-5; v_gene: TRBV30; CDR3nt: TGTGCCTTAGAAAATCAAGAGACCCAGTACTTC; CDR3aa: CALENQETQYF
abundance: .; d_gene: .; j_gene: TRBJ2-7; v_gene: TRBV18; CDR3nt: TGTGCCAGCTCACCACCTGTTCTCGACGGGACCTACGAGCAGTACTTC; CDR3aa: CASSPPVLDGTYEQYF
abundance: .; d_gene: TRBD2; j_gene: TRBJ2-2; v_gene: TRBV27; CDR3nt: TGTGCCAGCAGTCCCACCCCAGCGGGAGCCATCACCGGGGAGCTGTTTTTT; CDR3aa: CASSPTPAGAITGELFF
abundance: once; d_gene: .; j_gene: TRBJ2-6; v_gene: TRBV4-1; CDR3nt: TGCGCCAGCAGCCAACTAGCCGTATCTGGGGCCAACGTCCTGACTTTC; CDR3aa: CASSQLAVSGANVLTF
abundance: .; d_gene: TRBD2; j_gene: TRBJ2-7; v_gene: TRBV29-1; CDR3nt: TGCAGCGCCCTGACTAGCGGGGGGGCCGGCTACGAGCAGTACTTC; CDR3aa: CSALTSGGAGYEQYF
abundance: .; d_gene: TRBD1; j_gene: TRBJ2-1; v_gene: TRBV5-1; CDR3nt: TGCGCCAGCAGCTCAGGACAGGGATATTACAATGAGCAGTTCTTC; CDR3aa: CASSSGQGYYNEQFF
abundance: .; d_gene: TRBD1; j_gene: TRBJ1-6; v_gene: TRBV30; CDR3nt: TGTGCCTGGAGTGAGACAGGGCCGGATTCACCCCTCCACTTT; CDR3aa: CAWSETGPDSPLHF
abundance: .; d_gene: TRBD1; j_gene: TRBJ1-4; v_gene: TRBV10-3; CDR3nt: TGTGCCATCAGTGGAGGTAGGACAGGGACAGCAACTAATGAAAAACTGTTTTTT; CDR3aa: CAISGGRTGTATNEKLFF
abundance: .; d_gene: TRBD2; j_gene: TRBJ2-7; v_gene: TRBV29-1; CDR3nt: TGCAGCGTCGAACGGGCGGGAGGGGCTTACTCCTACGAGCAGTACTTC; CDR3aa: CSVERAGGAYSYEQYF
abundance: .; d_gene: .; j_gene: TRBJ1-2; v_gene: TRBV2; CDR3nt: TGTGCCAGCAGTCAGGGGCGAGTTGGCTACACCTTC; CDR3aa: CASSQGRVGYTF
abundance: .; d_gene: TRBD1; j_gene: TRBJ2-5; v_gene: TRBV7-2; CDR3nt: TGTGCCAGCAGCCCCCGGGACAGGGGTGACGAGACCCAGTACTTC; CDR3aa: CASSPRDRGDETQYF
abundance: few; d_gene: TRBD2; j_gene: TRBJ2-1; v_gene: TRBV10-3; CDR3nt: TGTGCCATCAGTGACCCACCGGGACTAGCGGGATACGAGCAGTTCTTC; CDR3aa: CAISDPPGLAGYEQFF
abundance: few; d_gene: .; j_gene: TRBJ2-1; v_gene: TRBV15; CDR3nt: TGTGCCACCAGCAGGACCGTAGCGTTAAGCTCCTACAATGAGCAGTTCTTC; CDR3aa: CATSRTVALSSYNEQFF
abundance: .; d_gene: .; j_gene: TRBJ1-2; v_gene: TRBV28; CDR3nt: TGTGCCAGCAGGTCTCTCTTGGGGCCAGGCCTCTATGGCTACACCTTC; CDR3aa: CASRSLLGPGLYGYTF